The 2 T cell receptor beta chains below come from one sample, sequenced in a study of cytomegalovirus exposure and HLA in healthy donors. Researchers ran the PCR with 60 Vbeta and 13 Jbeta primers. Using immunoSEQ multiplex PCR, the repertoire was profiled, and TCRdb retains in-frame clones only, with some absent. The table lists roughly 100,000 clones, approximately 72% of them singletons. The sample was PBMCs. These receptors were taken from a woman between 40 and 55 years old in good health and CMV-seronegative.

As DNA, the CDR3 is TGTGCCAGCAGTGGGACAGGGGGCAGGGGTGAGACCCAGTACTTC. This encodes CASSGTGGRGETQYF. The chain uses TRBV2 and TRBJ2-5; TRBD1 aligns across 11 bases. Germline-derived CDR1 and CDR2 are SNHLY and FYNNEI. V gave up 4 bases and J gave up 5 bases; unmatched junction bases: 6. CDR3 length: 15 amino acids.

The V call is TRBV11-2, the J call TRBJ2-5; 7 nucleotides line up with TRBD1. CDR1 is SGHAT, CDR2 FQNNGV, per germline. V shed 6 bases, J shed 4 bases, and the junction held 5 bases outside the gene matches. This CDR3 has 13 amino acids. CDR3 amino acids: CASSQGVGETQYF. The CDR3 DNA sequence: TGTGCCAGCAGTCAGGGGGTGGGAGAGACCCAGTACTTC.